This TCR beta chain comes out of a study of cytomegalovirus exposure and HLA in healthy donors. Germline CDR1 SGHAT, CDR2 FQNNGV. V lost 4 bases to trimming and J lost 9 bases, with 22 bases between them. CDR3 size: 15 residues. The PCR contained 60 Vbeta and 13 Jbeta primers. TCRdb's table, derived via immunoSEQ multiplex PCR, lists solely in-frame clones and lacks some. The sample consists of approximately 160,000 clones, around 80% of them appearing once. Concerning this clone itself: Its antigen remains unknown.

Findings and limits, study-wide: Sequencing likely caused a cluster of highly shared sequence variants. Common viral pathogens (according to a later analysis) appeared linked to several of the most significant clusters. Per a prior analysis, the majority of TCR beta V segments were productive roughly 87% or roughly 30% of the time. The authors later linked a missense DCLRE1C variant to TCR beta V- and J-gene trimming.

The chain links TRBV11-2 to TRBJ2-7; tentative D call: TRBD1 (6 bases). The sequencing input was PBMCs. The TCR sequence derives from a human donor in good health. DNA for the CDR3: TGTGCCAGCAGCTCAGGTACAGGACAGTATCTAAGGCAGTACTTC. It yields the protein CASSSGTGQYLRQYF.